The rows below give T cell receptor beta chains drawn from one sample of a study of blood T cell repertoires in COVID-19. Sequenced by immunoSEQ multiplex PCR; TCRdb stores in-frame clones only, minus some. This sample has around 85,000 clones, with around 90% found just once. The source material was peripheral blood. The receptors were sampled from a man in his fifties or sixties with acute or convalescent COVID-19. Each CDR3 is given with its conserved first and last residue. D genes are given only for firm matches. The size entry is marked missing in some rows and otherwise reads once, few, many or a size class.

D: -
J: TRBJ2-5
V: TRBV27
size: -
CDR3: CASSPSGAQMDQYF
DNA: TGTGCCAGCAGCCCCTCCGGAGCCCAAATGGACCAGTACTTC

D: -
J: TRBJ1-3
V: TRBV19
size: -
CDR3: CASSMVSGSGNTIYF
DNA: TGTGCCAGTAGTATGGTTTCGGGCTCTGGAAACACCATATATTTT

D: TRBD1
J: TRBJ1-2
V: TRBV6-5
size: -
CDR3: CASKNRGRNYGYTF
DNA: TGTGCCAGCAAGAACAGGGGGCGTAACTATGGCTACACCTTC

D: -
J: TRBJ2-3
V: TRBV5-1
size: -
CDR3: CASSHLTGSTDTQYF
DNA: TGCGCCAGCAGCCACCTCACCGGGAGCACAGATACGCAGTATTTT

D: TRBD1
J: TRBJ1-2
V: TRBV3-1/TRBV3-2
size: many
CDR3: CASSQGFDRGYGYTF
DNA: TGTGCCAGCAGCCAAGGTTTTGACAGGGGGTATGGCTACACCTTC

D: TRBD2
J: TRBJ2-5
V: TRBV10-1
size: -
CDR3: CASSDGGSGGLQETQYF
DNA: TGCGCCAGCAGTGACGGAGGGAGCGGGGGCCTACAAGAGACCCAGTACTTC

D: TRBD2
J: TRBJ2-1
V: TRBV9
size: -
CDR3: CASSPRTSGGEQFF
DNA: TGTGCCAGCAGCCCAAGGACTAGCGGGGGGGAGCAGTTCTTC

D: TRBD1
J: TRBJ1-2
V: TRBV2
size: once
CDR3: CASSEDRGYYGYTF
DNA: TGTGCCAGCAGTGAGGACAGGGGGTACTATGGCTACACCTTC

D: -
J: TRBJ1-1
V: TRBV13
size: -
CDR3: CASSLGSGVGTEAFF
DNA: TGTGCCAGCAGCTTAGGCTCAGGGGTTGGCACTGAAGCTTTCTTT

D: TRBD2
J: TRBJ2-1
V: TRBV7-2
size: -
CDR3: CASRLTSGGINEQFF
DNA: TGTGCCAGCAGACTGACTAGCGGGGGGATAAATGAGCAGTTCTTC

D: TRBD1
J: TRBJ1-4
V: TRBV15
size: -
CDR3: CATSRDAGQRNEKLFF
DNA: TGTGCCACCAGCAGAGACGCGGGACAGCGTAATGAAAAACTGTTTTTT

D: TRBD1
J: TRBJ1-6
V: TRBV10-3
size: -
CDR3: CAIRGTGDLNGSPLHF
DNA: TGTGCCATCAGAGGGACAGGGGATCTAAATGGTTCACCCCTCCACTTT

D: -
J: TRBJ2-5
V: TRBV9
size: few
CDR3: CASSAGDFPSETQYF
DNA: TGTGCCAGCAGCGCCGGGGACTTCCCGAGTGAGACCCAGTACTTC

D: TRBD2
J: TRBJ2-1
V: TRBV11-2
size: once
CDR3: CASSSGAGGGSYNEQFF
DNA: TGTGCCAGCAGCTCCGGAGCGGGGGGCGGCTCCTACAATGAGCAGTTCTTC

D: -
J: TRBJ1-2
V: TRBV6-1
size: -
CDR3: CASSEGGANYGYTF
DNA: TGTGCCAGCAGTGAGGGGGGGGCCAACTATGGCTACACCTTC

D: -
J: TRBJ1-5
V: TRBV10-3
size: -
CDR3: CAISGGTGAGEPQHF
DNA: TGTGCCATCAGTGGGGGCACAGGCGCGGGGGAGCCCCAGCATTTT

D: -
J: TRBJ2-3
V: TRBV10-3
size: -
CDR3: CAISEDSLGDTQYF
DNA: TGTGCCATCAGCGAGGACAGCCTCGGAGATACGCAGTATTTT

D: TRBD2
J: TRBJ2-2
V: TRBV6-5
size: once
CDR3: CASRSGGNTGELFF
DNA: TGTGCCAGCAGGAGCGGGGGGAACACCGGGGAGCTGTTTTTT